The clone carrying this TCR beta chain has a single count. The antigen is unknown. The data belong to a study of CD8 T cells in Susac syndrome. General observations from the study: Among active patients and in TEMRA cells, CD8+ clonal expansion in Susac reached its peak. Within total CD8+ repertoires, under 20 Susac-specific public clones were found, and within CD8+ TEMRA repertoires, about 5.

With 4 bases removed from V and 5 bases from J, the gap between germline ends came to 15 bases. Germline CDR1 and CDR2: LGHDT and YNNKEL (reference sequence). The CDR3 loop spans 14 amino acids. cDNA came from 0.5 to 1 ug RNA primed by random hexamers. immunoSEQ multiplex PCR amplified TCR beta CDR3 across 54 Vbeta, 13 Jbeta. MiXCR, applied by TCRdb to the immunoSEQ multiplex PCR reads, yields one record per CDR3 protein. The sample includes more than 100,000 distinct CDR3 sequences, just under 95% of them seen just once. The sequenced sample consisted of CD8+ T cells from PBMCs. The V gene is TRBV3-1, the J gene TRBJ2-7; either TRBD1 or TRBD2 may fit D (6 bases each). The receptor was derived from a human donor with Susac syndrome. For the CDR3, the DNA is TGTGCCAGCAGCCCGGAGGGGGGCCCGCACGAGCAGTACTTC. Translated: CASSPEGGPHEQYF.